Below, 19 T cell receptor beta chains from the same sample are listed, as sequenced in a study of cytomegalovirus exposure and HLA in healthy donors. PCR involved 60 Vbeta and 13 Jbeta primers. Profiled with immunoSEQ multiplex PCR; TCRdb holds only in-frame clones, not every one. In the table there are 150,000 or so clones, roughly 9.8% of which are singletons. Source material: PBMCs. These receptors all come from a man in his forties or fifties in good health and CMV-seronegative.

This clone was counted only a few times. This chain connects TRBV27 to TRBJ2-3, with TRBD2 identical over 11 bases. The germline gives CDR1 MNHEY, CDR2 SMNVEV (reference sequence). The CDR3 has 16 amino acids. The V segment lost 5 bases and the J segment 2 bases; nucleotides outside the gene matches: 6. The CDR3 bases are TGTGCCAGCAGTAAACTAGCGGGAGCCTACACAGATACGCAGTATTTT. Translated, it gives CASSKLAGAYTDTQYF.

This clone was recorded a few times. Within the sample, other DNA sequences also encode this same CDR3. CDR3 in DNA: TGTGCCAGTTCCCAGCAGGGACAAGATACGCAGTATTTT. It codes for CASSQQGQDTQYF. V is TRBV6-1 and J is TRBJ2-3; D possibly corresponds to TRBD1 (6 bases). The CDR3 is made up of 13 amino acids. Germline CDR1 reads MNHNS; CDR2 reads SASEGT. V dropped 9 bases and J dropped 5 bases, with 15 bases sitting between them.

The CDR3 sequence is CASAPQGDNYEQYF. Written as DNA, the CDR3 is TGTGCCAGTGCGCCTCAGGGGGACAACTACGAGCAGTACTTC. The chain recombines TRBV19 with TRBJ2-7, with TRBD1 identical over 7 bases. The CDR3 is 14 amino acids. Germline CDR1 LNHDA, CDR2 SQIVND (reference sequence). V lost 8 bases to trimming and J lost 3 bases; unmatched junction nucleotides: 10.

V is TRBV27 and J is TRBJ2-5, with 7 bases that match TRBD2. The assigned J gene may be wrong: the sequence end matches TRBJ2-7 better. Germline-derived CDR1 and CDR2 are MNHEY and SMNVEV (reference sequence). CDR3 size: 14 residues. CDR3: CASSLSGVGYEQYF. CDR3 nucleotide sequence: TGTGCCAGCAGTTTAAGCGGGGTTGGGTACGAGCAGTACTTC.

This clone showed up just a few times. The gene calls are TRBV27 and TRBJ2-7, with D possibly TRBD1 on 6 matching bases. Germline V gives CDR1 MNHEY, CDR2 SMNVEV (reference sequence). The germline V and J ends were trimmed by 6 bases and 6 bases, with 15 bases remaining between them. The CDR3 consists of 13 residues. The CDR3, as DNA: TGTGCCAGCAGACTTGACAGGCGGTCCGAGCAGTACTTC. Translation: CASRLDRRSEQYF.

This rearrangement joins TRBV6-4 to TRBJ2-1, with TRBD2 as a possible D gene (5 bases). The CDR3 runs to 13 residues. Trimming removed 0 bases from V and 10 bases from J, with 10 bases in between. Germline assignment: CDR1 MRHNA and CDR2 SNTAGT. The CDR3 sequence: CASSDSLAKEQFF. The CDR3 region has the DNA TGTGCCAGCAGTGACTCATTAGCGAAAGAGCAGTTCTTC.

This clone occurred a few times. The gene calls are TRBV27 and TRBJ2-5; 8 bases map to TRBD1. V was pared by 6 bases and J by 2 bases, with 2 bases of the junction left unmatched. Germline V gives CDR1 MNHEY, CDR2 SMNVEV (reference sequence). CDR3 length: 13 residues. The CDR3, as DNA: TGTGCCAGCAGGAGACAGGGGCAAGAGACCCAGTACTTC. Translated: CASRRQGQETQYF.

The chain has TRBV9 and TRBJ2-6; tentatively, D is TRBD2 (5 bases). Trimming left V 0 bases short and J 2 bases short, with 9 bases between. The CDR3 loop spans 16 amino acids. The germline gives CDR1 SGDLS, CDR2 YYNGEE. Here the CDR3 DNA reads TGTGCCAGCAGCGTAGCTACCGGGACTGGGGCCAACGTCCTGACTTTC. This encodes CASSVATGTGANVLTF.

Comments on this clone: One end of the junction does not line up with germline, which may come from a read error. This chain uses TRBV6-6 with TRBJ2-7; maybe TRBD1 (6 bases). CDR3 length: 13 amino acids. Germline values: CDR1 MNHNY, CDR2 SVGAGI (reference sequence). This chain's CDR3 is CASSLDSSYERYF. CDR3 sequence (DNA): TGTGCCAGCAGCCTGGACAGCTCCTACGAGCGGTACTTC.

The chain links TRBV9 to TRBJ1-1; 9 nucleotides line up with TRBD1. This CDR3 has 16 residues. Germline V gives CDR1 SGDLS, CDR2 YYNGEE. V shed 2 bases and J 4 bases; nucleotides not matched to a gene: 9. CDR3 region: CASSVEGQGRATEAFF. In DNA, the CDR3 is TGTGCCAGCAGCGTCGAGGGACAGGGTCGTGCCACTGAAGCTTTCTTT.

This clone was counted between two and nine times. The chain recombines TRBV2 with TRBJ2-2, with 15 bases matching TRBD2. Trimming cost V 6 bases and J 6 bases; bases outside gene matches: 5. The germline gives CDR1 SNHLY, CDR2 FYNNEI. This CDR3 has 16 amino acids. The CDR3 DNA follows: TGTGCCAGCAGGGGGACTAGCGGGGGGCAGGCCGGGGAGCTGTTTTTT. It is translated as CASRGTSGGQAGELFF.

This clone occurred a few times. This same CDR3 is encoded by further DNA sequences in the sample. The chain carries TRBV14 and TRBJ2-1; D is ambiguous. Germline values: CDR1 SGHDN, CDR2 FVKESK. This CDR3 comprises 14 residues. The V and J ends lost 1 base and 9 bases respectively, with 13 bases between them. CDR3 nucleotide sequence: TGTGCCAGCAGCCAAGCCGACTGGAACGGTGAGCAGTTCTTC. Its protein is CASSQADWNGEQFF.

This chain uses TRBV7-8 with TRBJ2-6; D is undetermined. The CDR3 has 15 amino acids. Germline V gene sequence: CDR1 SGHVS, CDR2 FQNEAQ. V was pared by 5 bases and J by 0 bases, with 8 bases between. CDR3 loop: CASSQLFSGANVLTF. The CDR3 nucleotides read TGTGCCAGCAGCCAACTATTCTCTGGGGCCAACGTCCTGACTTTC.

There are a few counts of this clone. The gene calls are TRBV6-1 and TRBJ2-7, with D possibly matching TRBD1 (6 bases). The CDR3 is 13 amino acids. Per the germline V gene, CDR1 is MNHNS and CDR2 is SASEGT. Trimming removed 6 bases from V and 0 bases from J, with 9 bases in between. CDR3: CASSRDNSYEQYF. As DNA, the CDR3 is TGTGCCAGCAGCCGGGACAACTCCTACGAGCAGTACTTC.

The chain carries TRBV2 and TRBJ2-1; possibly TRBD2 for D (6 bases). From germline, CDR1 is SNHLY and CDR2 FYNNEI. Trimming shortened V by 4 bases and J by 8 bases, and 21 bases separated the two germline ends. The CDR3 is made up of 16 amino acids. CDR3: CASSVERRAGRDEQFF. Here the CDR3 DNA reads TGTGCCAGCAGTGTAGAGAGGAGGGCCGGACGGGATGAGCAGTTCTTC.

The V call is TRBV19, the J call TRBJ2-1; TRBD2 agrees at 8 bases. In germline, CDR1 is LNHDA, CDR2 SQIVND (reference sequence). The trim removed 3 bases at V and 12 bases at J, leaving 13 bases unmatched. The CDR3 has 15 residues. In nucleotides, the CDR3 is TGTGCCAGTAGTATGACGGGAGGGATTGACTATGGGCAGTTCTTC. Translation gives CASSMTGGIDYGQFF.

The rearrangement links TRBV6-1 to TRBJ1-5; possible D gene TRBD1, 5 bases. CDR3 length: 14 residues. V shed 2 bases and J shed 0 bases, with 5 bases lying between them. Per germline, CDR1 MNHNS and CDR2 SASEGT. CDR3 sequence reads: CASSERGSNQPQHF. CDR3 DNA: TGTGCCAGCAGTGAAAGGGGTAGCAATCAGCCCCAGCATTTT.

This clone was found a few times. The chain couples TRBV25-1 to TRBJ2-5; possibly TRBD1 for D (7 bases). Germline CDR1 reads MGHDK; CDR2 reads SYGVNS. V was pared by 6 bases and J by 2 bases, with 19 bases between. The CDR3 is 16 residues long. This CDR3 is CASRPVGQGGQETQYF. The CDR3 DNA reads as TGTGCCAGCAGGCCCGTCGGGCAGGGGGGACAAGAGACCCAGTACTTC.

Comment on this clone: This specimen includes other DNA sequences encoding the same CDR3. The CDR3 region has the DNA TGCGCCAGCAGCTTGGGCAGTACCTACGAGCAGTACTTC. Translated, it gives CASSLGSTYEQYF. The chain joins TRBV5-1 to TRBJ2-7, with no clear D. CDR3 size: 13 residues. Trimming stripped 0 bases from V and 2 bases from J, with 6 bases between. CDR1 is SGHRS and CDR2 is YFSETQ in the germline V gene. Combining the CDR3 with reference TRBV5-1 and TRBJ2-7 gives the whole variable domain KAGVTQTPRYLIKTRGQQVTLSCSPISGHRSVSWYQQTPGQGLQFLFEYFSETQRNKGNFPGRFSGRQFSNSRSEMNVSTLELGDSALYLCASSLGSTYEQYFGPGTRLTVT.